In this sample, the clone carrying this TCR beta chain turned up a few times. Its antigen is currently unknown. The germline V gene has CDR1 DFQATT and CDR2 SNEGSKA (reference sequence). V gave up 1 base and J gave up 0 bases, with 16 bases separating them. This CDR3 spans 17 amino acids. TCRdb re-analysed the RT-PCR reads in MiXCR, keeping a single row per CDR3 protein. The table has a few hundred thousand distinct CDR3 sequences, around 13% seen once; the top ten hold 11%. The data are from a study of response to subunit inactivated influenza vaccine. Study results and caveats: Only a handful of new T cells, the authors suggested, are recruited with each seasonal influenza vaccination.

This sample comprised PBMCs from blood, obtained about 11 days after vaccination. The J gene is TRBJ2-1, the V gene TRBV20-1; D gene uncertain. The TCR comes from a man over 45 who received an inactivated influenza vaccine. This CDR3 is CSARVRRLRVSYNEQFF. The CDR3 DNA sequence: TGCAGTGCTAGAGTCAGAAGACTCAGAGTCTCCTACAATGAGCAGTTCTTC.